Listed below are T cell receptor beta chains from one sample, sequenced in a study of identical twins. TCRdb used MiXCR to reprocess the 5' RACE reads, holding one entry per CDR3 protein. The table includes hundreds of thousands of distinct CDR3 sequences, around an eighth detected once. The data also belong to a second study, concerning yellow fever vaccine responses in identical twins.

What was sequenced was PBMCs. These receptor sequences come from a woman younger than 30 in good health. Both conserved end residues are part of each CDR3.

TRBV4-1 CASSPIGSGTEAFF
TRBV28 CASSTGPTDTQYF
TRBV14 CASRFRGSTGELFF
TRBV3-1 CASSQVVGAEETQYF
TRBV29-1 CSVEGGEGAAYEQYF
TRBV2 CASSMGTGMGGYTF
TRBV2 CASSVPGSGETQYF
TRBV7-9 CASSPGLAGFYEQYF
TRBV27 CASSIKGQRSYNEQFF
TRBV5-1 CASSLAGTYSYEQYF
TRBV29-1 CSVESSINTEAFF
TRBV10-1 CASSESNGDTQYF
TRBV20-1 CSAKLALYNEQFF
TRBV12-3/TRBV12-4 CASSFRPQGRGTEAFF
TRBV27 CASRLFRTYVNEQFF
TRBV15 CATSRDLNVGDEQYF